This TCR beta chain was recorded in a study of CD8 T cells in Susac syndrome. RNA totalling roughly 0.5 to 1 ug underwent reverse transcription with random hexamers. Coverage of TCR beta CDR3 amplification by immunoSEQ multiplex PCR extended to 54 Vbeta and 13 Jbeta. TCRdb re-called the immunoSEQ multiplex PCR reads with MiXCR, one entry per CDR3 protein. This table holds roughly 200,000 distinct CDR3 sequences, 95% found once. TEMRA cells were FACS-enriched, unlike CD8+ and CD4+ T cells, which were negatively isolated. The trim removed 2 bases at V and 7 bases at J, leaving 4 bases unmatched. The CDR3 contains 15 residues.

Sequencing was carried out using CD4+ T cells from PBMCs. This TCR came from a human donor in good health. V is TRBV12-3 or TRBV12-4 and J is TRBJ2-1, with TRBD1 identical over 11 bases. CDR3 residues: CASSLRTGGRNEQFF. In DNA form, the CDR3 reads TGTGCCAGCAGTTTAAGGACAGGGGGCCGAAATGAGCAGTTCTTC.